This TCR beta chain was recorded in a study of identical twins. MiXCR, applied by TCRdb to the 5' RACE reads, yields one record per CDR3 protein. Among 1.5 million to 2 million distinct CDR3 sequences listed, roughly 35% were seen once. Trimming shortened V by 3 bases and J by 4 bases, and 9 bases separated the two germline ends. The CDR3 is 12 residues long. CDR1 and CDR2 from the germline V gene are DFQATT and SNEGSKA (reference sequence). Only a few counts were recorded for this clonotype. V usage is TRBV20-1 and J usage is TRBJ1-2; D remains ambiguous. Material: cord blood. This sequence was found in a newborn girl in good health. The CDR3 is CSASPRGYGYTF. DNA of the CDR3: TGCAGTGCTAGTCCCCGGGGCTATGGCTACACCTTC.